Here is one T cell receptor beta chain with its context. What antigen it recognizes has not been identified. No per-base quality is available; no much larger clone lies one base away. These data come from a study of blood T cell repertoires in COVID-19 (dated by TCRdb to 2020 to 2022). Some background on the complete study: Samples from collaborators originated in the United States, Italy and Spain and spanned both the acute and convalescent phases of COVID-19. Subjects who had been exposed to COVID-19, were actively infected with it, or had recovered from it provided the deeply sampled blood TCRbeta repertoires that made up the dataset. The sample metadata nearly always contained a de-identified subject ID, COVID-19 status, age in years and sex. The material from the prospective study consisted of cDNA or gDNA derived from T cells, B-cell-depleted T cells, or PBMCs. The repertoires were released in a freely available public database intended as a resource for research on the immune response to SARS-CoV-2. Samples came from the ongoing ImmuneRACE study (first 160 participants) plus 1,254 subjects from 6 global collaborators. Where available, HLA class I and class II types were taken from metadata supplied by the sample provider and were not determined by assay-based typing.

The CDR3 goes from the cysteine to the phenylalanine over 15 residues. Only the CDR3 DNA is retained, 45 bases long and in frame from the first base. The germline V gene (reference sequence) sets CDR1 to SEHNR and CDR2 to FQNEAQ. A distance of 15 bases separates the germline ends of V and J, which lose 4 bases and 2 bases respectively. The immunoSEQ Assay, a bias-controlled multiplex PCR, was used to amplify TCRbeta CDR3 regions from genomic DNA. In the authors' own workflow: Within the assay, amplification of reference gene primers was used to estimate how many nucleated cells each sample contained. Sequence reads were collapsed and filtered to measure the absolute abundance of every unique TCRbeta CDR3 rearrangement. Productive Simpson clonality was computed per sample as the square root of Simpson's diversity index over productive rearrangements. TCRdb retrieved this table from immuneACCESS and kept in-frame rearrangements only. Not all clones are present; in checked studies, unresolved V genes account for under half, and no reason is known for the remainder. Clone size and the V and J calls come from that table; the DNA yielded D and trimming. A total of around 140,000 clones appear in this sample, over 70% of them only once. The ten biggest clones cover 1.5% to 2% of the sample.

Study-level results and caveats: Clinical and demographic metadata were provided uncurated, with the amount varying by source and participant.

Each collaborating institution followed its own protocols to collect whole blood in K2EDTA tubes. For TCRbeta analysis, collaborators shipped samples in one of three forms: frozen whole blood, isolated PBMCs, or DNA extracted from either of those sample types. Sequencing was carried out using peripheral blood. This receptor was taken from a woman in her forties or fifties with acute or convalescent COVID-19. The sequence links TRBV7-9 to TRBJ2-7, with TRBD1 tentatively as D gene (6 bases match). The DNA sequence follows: TGTGCCAGCAGCTCTGGTTTAGGGGGTCCCTACGAGCAGTACTTC. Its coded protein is CASSSGLGGPYEQYF.